Below, 10 T cell receptor beta chains from the same sample are listed, as sequenced in a study of shared clonotypes between healthy human individuals. This table comes from immunoSEQ multiplex PCR, and its TCRdb copy is limited to in-frame clones, with some not included. The sample has 2,500,000 or so clones; just under 95% are singletons. The sequencing input was naive CD4+ T cells from PBMCs. As to subset: CD45RA+ positively selected. These receptors originate from a man between 18 and 29 years old in good health. Some clones in this sample may be carry-over from other donors' samples.

The rearrangement links TRBV18 to TRBJ1-1; 7 bases are shared with TRBD1. This CDR3 region has 14 residues. V was clipped by 3 bases and J by 6 bases; unmatched bases: 7. The V gene's germline CDR1 is KGHSH and CDR2 LQKENI. The CDR3 reads CASSPTQGDAEAFF. In DNA, the CDR3 is TGTGCCAGCTCACCCACGCAGGGGGATGCTGAAGCTTTCTTT.

This chain links TRBV5-4 with TRBJ2-7; 9 bases map to TRBD1. V shed 8 bases, J shed 4 bases, and the junction held 7 bases outside the gene matches. Germline V lookup: CDR1 SGHNT, CDR2 YYREEE (reference sequence). CDR3 size: 13 residues. The CDR3 bases are TGTGCCAGTCAGAGACAGGGGGGGTACGAGCAGTACTTC. Translation gives CASQRQGGYEQYF. The full variable domain, in which reference TRBV5-4 and TRBJ2-7 provide the parts outside the CDR3, is ETGVTQSPTHLIKTRGQQVTLRCSSQSGHNTVSWYQQALGQGPQFIFQYYREEENGRGNFPPRFSGLQFPNYSSELNVNALELDDSALYLCASQRQGGYEQYFGPGTRLTVT.

As DNA, the CDR3 is TGTGCCAGCAGTTTCCTTGTTGGCGGGGAGCTGTTTTTT. It translates to CASSFLVGGELFF. The chain recombines TRBV28 with TRBJ2-2, with unresolved D. The CDR3 is 13 residues long. Germline-derived CDR1 and CDR2 are MDHEN and SYDVKM. V dropped 3 bases and J dropped 7 bases, with 9 bases sitting between them.

DNA of the CDR3: TGTGCCAGCAGTTACGGGGGGAGTAGTCAGCCCCAGCATTTT. Translated, it gives CASSYGGSSQPQHF. The rearrangement joins TRBV6-6 to TRBJ1-5; a possible D gene is TRBD1 (5 bases). V shed 2 bases and J shed 6 bases, with 11 bases lying between them. Germline CDR1 is MNHNY and CDR2 is SVGAGI (reference sequence). CDR3 size: 14 residues.

V gene TRBV18 combines with J gene TRBJ1-3, with D perhaps matching TRBD1 (5 bases). CDR1 KGHSH and CDR2 LQKENI come from the germline V gene. This CDR3 region has 15 residues. Trimming shortened V by 3 bases and J by 8 bases, and 17 bases separated the two germline ends. The CDR3 nucleotides are TGTGCCAGCTCACCGGACCGGGACGCATCGGACACCATATATTTT. Translated: CASSPDRDASDTIYF.

The chain carries TRBV5-5 and TRBJ2-5; 8 positions agree with TRBD1. The germline CDR1 and CDR2 sequences are SGHKS and YYEKEE (reference sequence). The CDR3 covers 13 residues. Trimming took 4 bases from V and 4 from J; bases not matched to a gene: 3. CDR3 protein: CASSVDRGETQYF. CDR3 nucleotides: TGTGCCAGCAGCGTAGACAGGGGAGAGACCCAGTACTTC.

This clone was recorded once. The V gene is TRBV9, the J gene TRBJ1-1; the D gene is possibly TRBD1 (6 bases). The ends were cut back, 2 bases at V and 0 bases at J, with 14 bases in the middle. The germline V gene encodes CDR1 SGDLS and CDR2 YYNGEE. The CDR3 totals 16 residues. The CDR3 nucleotides read TGTGCCAGCAGCGTCACGCCACAGGGCTTGAACACTGAAGCTTTCTTT. Translated, it gives CASSVTPQGLNTEAFF.

CDR3 amino acids: CASSLFQGPNEQYF. In DNA form, the CDR3 reads TGTGCCAGCAGTTTATTTCAGGGTCCTAACGAGCAGTACTTC. The chain has TRBV28 and TRBJ2-7, with a tentative D call TRBD1 (5 bases). V shed 1 base and J shed 5 bases, with 12 bases lying between them. CDR3 length: 14 residues. Germline CDR1 is MDHEN and CDR2 is SYDVKM.

Concerning this clone itself: Within the sample, other DNA sequences also encode this same CDR3. The chain uses TRBV9 and TRBJ1-5, with unresolved D. Per germline, CDR1 SGDLS and CDR2 YYNGEE. This CDR3 has 13 residues. The V gene lost 4 bases and the J gene lost 4 bases, with 9 bases spanning the gap. Written as DNA, the CDR3 is TGTGCCAGCAGCCCCGATACTAATCAGCCCCAGCATTTT. Translating it yields CASSPDTNQPQHF.

CDR3 in amino acids: CASRGNRDRQETQYF. CDR3 in DNA: TGTGCCAGCAGGGGAAACCGGGACAGGCAAGAGACCCAGTACTTC. The chain recombines TRBV6-1 with TRBJ2-5; 8 bases agree with TRBD1. The germline V gene encodes CDR1 MNHNS and CDR2 SASEGT. After removal of 6 bases from V and 2 bases from J, the junction contained 8 bases not matched to a gene. This CDR3 spans 15 amino acids.